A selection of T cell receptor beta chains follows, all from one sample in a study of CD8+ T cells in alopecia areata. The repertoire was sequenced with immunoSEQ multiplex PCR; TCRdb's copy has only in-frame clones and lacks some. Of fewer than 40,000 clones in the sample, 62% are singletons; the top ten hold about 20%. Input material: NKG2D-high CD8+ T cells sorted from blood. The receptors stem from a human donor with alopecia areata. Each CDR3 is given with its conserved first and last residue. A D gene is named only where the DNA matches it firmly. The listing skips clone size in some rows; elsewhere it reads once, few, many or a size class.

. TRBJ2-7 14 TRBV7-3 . CASSVTGNPYEQYF TGTGCCAGCAGCGTTACAGGGAACCCATACGAGCAGTACTTC
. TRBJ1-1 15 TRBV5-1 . CASSSLQGGGTEAFF TGCGCCAGCAGCTCACTACAGGGCGGAGGCACTGAAGCTTTCTTT
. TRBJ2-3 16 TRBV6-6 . CASSYEGGAGTDTQYF TGTGCCAGCAGTTACGAGGGGGGGGCGGGCACAGATACGCAGTATTTT
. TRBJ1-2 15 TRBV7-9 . CASSYRGDASYGYTF TGTGCCAGCAGCTATAGAGGGGATGCCTCCTATGGCTACACCTTC
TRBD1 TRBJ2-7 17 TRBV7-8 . CASSRNDGTGLFYEQYF TGTGCCAGCAGCCGAAACGACGGGACAGGGCTCTTCTACGAGCAGTACTTC
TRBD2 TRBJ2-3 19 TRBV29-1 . CSVEDPARTSGGYTDTQYF TGCAGCGTTGAAGATCCCGCCCGGACTAGCGGGGGATACACAGATACGCAGTATTTT
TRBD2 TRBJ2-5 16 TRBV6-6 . CASSYSVGGGSETQYF TGTGCCAGCAGTTACTCAGTCGGGGGGGGATCAGAGACCCAGTACTTC
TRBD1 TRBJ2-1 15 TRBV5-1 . CASSYRDRSYNEQFF TGCGCCAGCAGCTACCGGGACAGATCCTACAATGAGCAGTTCTTC
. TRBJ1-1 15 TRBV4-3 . CASSPTYTGGYEAFF TGCGCCAGCAGCCCAACGTACACCGGCGGGTATGAAGCTTTCTTT
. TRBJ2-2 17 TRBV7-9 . CASSSDIFVIGTGELFF TGTGCCAGCAGCTCGGACATCTTCGTGATAGGCACCGGGGAGCTGTTTTTT
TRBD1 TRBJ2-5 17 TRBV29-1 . CSGQTGTGGFIQETQYF TGCAGCGGGCAAACCGGGACAGGGGGCTTTATCCAAGAGACCCAGTACTTC
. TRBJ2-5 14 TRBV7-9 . CASSQVGGGETQYF TGTGCCAGCAGCCAAGTGGGGGGCGGCGAGACCCAGTACTTC
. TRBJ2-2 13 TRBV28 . CASSFSKTGELFF TGTGCCAGCAGTTTCTCTAAAACCGGGGAGCTGTTTTTT
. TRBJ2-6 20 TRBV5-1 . CASSSALDSPQFAGANVLTF TGCGCCAGCAGCTCGGCGCTGGACAGCCCCCAGTTTGCTGGGGCCAACGTCCTGACTTTC
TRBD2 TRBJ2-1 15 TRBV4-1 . CASSHLAEAYNEQFF TGCGCCAGCAGCCATCTAGCGGAGGCCTACAATGAGCAGTTCTTC
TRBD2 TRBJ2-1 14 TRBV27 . CATRLAGGPDEQFF TGTGCCACCAGACTAGCGGGAGGGCCAGATGAGCAGTTCTTC
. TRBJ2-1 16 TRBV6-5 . CASSYRKDILYNEQFF TGTGCCAGCAGTTACCGAAAGGACATACTCTACAATGAGCAGTTCTTC
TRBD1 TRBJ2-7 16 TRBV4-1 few CASSLYTGTGGAEQYF TGCGCCAGCAGCCTTTATACCGGGACAGGGGGCGCCGAGCAGTACTTC
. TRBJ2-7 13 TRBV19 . CASSILGFNEQYF TGTGCCAGTAGTATTCTGGGGTTCAACGAGCAGTACTTC
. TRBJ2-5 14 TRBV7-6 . CASSSGQRQVTQYF TGTGCCAGCAGCTCCGGACAGCGGCAAGTGACCCAGTACTTC
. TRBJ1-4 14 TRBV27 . CASSWGGENEKLFF TGTGCCAGCAGTTGGGGAGGAGAAAATGAAAAACTGTTTTTT
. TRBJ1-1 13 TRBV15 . CATSGGGSPEAFF TGTGCCACCAGCGGGGGAGGGAGTCCTGAAGCTTTCTTT
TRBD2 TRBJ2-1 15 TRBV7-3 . CASSSLAGSYNEQFF TGTGCCAGCAGCTCCCTAGCGGGATCGTACAATGAGCAGTTCTTC
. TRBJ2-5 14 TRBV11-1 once CASSLFDPKETQYF TGTGCCAGCAGCTTATTCGATCCTAAAGAGACCCAGTACTTC
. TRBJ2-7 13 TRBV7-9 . CASSRGPGYEQYF TGTGCCAGCAGCCGCGGACCAGGGTACGAGCAGTACTTC
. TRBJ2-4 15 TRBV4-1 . CASSLLEGEGSIQYF TGCGCCAGCAGCCTCCTGGAGGGGGAAGGTAGCATTCAGTACTTC
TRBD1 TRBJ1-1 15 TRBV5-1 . CASSLEAGGTTEAFF TGCGCCAGCAGCTTGGAGGCAGGGGGGACCACTGAAGCTTTCTTT
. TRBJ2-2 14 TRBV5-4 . CASSLGPNTGELFF TGTGCCAGCAGCTTGGGACCGAACACCGGGGAGCTGTTTTTT
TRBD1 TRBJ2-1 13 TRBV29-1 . CSVVQGADGEQFF TGCAGCGTCGTACAGGGGGCGGATGGTGAGCAGTTCTTC
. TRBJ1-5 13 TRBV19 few CASSMVLNQPQHF TGTGCCAGTAGTATGGTCCTCAATCAGCCCCAGCATTTT
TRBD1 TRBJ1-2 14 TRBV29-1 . CSAYKVDREDGYTF TGCAGCGCATATAAAGTCGACAGGGAAGATGGCTACACCTTC
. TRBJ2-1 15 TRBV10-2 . CASSDWEVSYNEQFF TGCGCCAGCAGTGACTGGGAGGTCTCCTACAATGAGCAGTTCTTC